This T cell receptor beta chain was identified in a study of shared clonotypes between healthy human individuals. Study results and caveats: Against clonotypes common to all four donors, non-shared ones had lower generation probabilities.

Data came from immunoSEQ multiplex PCR; TCRdb stores just in-frame clones and leaves some out. Seen here are under 2,000,000 clones, around 96% observed once, and the top ten hold 1% to 1.5%. Remarks on this clone: Antigen: not known.

CDR1 and CDR2 from the germline V gene are MNHEY and SMNVEV (reference sequence). V shed 1 base and J shed 5 bases, with 11 bases lying between them. The CDR3 is 14 residues long. The naive CD8 fraction comprised CD45RO-negative cells positively selected for CCR7 and excluded terminally differentiated effector memory CD45RA+ cells. The clonotype originates from a man younger than 35 in good health. The chain uses TRBV27 and TRBJ2-5; D uncertain. Sample: naive CD8+ T cells sorted from blood. Here the CDR3 DNA reads TGTGCCAGCAGTTTATATTCTATTTCGGAGACCCAGTACTTC. This gives the protein CASSLYSISETQYF.